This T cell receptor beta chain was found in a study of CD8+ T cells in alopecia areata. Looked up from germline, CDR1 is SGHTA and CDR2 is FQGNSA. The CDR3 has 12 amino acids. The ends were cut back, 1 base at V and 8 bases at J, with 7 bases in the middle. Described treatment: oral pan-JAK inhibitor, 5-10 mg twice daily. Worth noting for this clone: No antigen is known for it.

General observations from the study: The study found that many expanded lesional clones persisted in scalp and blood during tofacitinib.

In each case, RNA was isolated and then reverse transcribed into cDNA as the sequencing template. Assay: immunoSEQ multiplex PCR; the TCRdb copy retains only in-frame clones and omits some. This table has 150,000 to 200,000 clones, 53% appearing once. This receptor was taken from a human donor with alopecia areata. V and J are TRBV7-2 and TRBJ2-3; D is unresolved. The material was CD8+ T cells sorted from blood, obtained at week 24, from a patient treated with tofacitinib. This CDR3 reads CASSLGSVTQYF. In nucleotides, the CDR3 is TGTGCCAGCAGCTTAGGCTCGGTTACGCAGTATTTT.